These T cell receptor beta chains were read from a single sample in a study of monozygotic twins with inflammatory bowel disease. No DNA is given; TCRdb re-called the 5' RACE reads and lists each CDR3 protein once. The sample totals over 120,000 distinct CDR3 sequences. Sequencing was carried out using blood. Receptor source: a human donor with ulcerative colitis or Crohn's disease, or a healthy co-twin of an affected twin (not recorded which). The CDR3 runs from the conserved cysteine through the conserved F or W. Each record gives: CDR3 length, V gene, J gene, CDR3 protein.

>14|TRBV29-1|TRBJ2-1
CSVVTQGSYNEQFF
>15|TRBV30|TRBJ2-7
CAWTIEGLGVYEQYF
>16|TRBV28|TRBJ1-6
CASSLGPHGGNSPLHF
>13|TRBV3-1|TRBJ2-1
CASSQLAGNEQFF
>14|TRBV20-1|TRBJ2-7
CSASIVAGGYEQYF
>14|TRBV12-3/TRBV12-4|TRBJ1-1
CASRQTGGNTEAFF
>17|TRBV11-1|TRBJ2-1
CASSLGGQGSSYNEQFF
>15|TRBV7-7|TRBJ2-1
CASSQDPSSYNEQFF
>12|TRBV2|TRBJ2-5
CASTAGMETQYF
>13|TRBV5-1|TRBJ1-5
CASILQGDQPQHF
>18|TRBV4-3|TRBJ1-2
CASSQVPGGYGWNYGYTF
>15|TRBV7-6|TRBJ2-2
CASSPGLGNTGELFF
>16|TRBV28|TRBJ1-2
CASSFDTVYSGYGYTF
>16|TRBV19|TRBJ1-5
CASSRGRQGGNKPQHF
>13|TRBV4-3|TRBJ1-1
CASSQDPTIEAFF
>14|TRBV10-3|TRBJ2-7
CAISGLRRTYEQYF
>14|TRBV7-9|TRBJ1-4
CASSRFGQGEKLFF
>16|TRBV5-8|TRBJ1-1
CASSLVRGVTVTEAFF
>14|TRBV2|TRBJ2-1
CASSPTEGYNEQFF
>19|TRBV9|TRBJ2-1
CASSVVPHFSRGSYNEQFF
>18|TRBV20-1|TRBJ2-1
CSARDLTSGGSSYNEQFF
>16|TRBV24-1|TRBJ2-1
CATSDFSGGANNEQFF
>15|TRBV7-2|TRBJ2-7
CASSFSGYVPYEQYF
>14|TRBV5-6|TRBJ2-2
CASSRGTNTGELFF
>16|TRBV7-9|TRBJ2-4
CASSLGLAVAKNIQYF